Listed below are T cell receptor beta chains from one sample, sequenced in a study of response to subunit inactivated influenza vaccine. TCRdb independently ran MiXCR on the RT-PCR reads; one entry per CDR3 protein. The sample shows about 700,000 distinct CDR3 sequences, approximately 15% of them seen only once. The sample consisted of PBMCs from blood, taken less than 15 days before vaccination. The receptors here all came from a man in his forties or fifties who received an inactivated influenza vaccine. The CDR3 runs from the conserved cysteine through the conserved F or W. A D gene is named only where the DNA matches it firmly. For some rows the clone size is stated as once, few or many, or as a class when expanded; others skip it.

>.|many|TRBJ2-3|TRBV7-2
CASTLSIPTDTQYF
TGTGCCAGCACCCTCTCGATACCCACAGATACGCAGTATTTT
>TRBD1|.|TRBJ1-2|TRBV7-2
CASSLSTGTGYTF
TGTGCCAGCAGCTTATCGACAGGGACCGGCTACACCTTC
>.|few|TRBJ2-7|TRBV12-3/TRBV12-4
CASSLGLSLGEQYF
TGTGCCAGCAGTTTAGGGCTTTCCCTGGGCGAGCAGTACTTC
>.|.|TRBJ2-1|TRBV30
CAWSVSATKQFF
TGTGCCTGGAGTGTAAGCGCAACGAAGCAGTTCTTC
>.|many|TRBJ2-6|TRBV4-3
CASSRGPGNVLTF
TGCGCCAGCAGCCGAGGACCCGGCAACGTCCTGACTTTC
>.|many|TRBJ2-5|TRBV10-3
CAIRDWKKETQYF
TGTGCCATCAGGGACTGGAAGAAAGAGACCCAGTACTTC
>.|few|TRBJ1-2|TRBV3-1
CASSPSGDTGPYGYTF
TGTGCCAGCAGCCCCTCCGGGGACACCGGTCCCTATGGCTACACCTTC
>.|.|TRBJ2-3|TRBV9
CASSVVGGGRTDTQYF
TGTGCCAGCAGCGTAGTAGGTGGGGGGCGCACAGATACGCAGTATTTT
>TRBD2|.|TRBJ2-1|TRBV27
CASSALAGFYNEQFF
TGTGCCAGCAGTGCACTAGCGGGGTTCTACAATGAGCAGTTCTTC
>.|few|TRBJ2-2|TRBV6-5
CASSYSLVQANTGELFF
TGTGCCAGCAGTTACTCGTTGGTACAGGCGAACACCGGGGAGCTGTTTTTT
>.|.|TRBJ1-5|TRBV28
CASSQMKPQHF
TGTGCCAGCAGTCAAATGAAGCCCCAGCATTTT
>.|.|TRBJ2-5|TRBV10-3
CAISEAFLQETQYF
TGTGCCATCAGTGAAGCATTTCTCCAAGAGACCCAGTACTTC
>.|many|TRBJ1-3|TRBV6-1
CASSKTGSGNTIYF
TGTGCCAGCAGCAAAACAGGGTCCGGAAACACCATATATTTT
>.|few|TRBJ2-5|TRBV5-1
CASSLVRSQETQYF
TGCGCCAGCAGCTTGGTCCGGAGTCAAGAGACCCAGTACTTC
>TRBD1|few|TRBJ2-3|TRBV11-2
CASSLGAVRGDTQYF
TGTGCCAGCAGCTTAGGGGCGGTCAGGGGGGATACGCAGTATTTT
>.|few|TRBJ2-3|TRBV10-3
CAIRQASGRGTDTQYF
TGTGCCATCAGACAAGCCTCGGGGAGAGGCACAGATACGCAGTATTTT
>.|many|TRBJ2-2|TRBV5-6
CASSLAGADTGELFF
TGTGCCAGCAGCTTGGCAGGGGCTGACACCGGGGAGCTGTTTTTT
>.|few|TRBJ2-5|TRBV20-1
CSAPTGQRIQETQYF
TGCAGTGCCCCAACCGGTCAGCGGATCCAAGAGACCCAGTACTTC
>.|.|TRBJ2-5|TRBV5-1
CASSLDLRGETQYF
TGCGCCAGCAGCTTGGATCTCAGGGGAGAGACCCAGTACTTC
>TRBD1|few|TRBJ2-1|TRBV18
CASSPMTGAGDEQFF
TGTGCCAGCTCACCCATGACAGGGGCAGGGGATGAGCAGTTCTTC
>.|.|TRBJ1-5|TRBV12-3/TRBV12-4
CASSFLRGARQPQHF
TGTGCCAGCAGTTTTCTCAGGGGAGCTAGACAGCCCCAGCATTTT
>TRBD1|.|TRBJ1-5|TRBV30
CAWKESDRLGQPQHF
TGTGCCTGGAAGGAGTCGGACAGGTTGGGACAGCCCCAGCATTTT
>TRBD1|.|TRBJ2-1|TRBV11-2
CASSLINAGTGNEQFF
TGTGCCAGCAGCTTAATTAACGCCGGGACAGGGAATGAGCAGTTCTTC
>.|.|TRBJ2-7|TRBV6-2/TRBV6-3
CASSYPTKNNEQYF
TGTGCCAGCAGTTACCCAACAAAAAACAACGAGCAGTACTTC
>.|many|TRBJ2-7|TRBV11-3
CASSLRGTPGPLSYEQYF
TGTGCCAGCAGCTTAAGGGGAACTCCGGGACCCTTAAGTTACGAGCAGTACTTC
>.|many|TRBJ2-5|TRBV5-1
CASSLRLREETQYF
TGCGCCAGCAGCTTGAGGCTTCGAGAAGAGACCCAGTACTTC
>.|many|TRBJ1-6|TRBV10-3
CAIMDGDSPLHF
TGTGCCATCATGGACGGAGATTCACCCCTCCACTTT
>TRBD2|few|TRBJ2-1|TRBV7-7
CASSLTGLAAYNEQFF
TGTGCCAGCAGCTTAACGGGACTAGCGGCCTACAATGAGCAGTTCTTC
>.|.|TRBJ2-7|TRBV6-2/TRBV6-3
CASSYSILAPSYEQYF
TGTGCCAGCAGTTACTCGATTCTAGCTCCATCCTACGAGCAGTACTTC
>.|few|TRBJ2-1|TRBV12-3/TRBV12-4
CASSLAPGQGSDNEQFF
TGTGCCAGCAGTTTAGCCCCGGGACAAGGGTCGGACAATGAGCAGTTCTTC
>.|.|TRBJ1-6|TRBV28
CASSFQALSYNSPLHF
TGTGCCAGCAGCTTTCAGGCCCTCTCCTATAATTCACCCCTCCACTTT
>.|few|TRBJ2-7|TRBV27
CASSWDRAGPYEQYF
TGTGCCAGCAGTTGGGATAGGGCAGGCCCCTACGAGCAGTACTTC
>.|few|TRBJ2-3|TRBV5-1
CASSPQAPVKRDTQYF
TGCGCCAGCAGCCCACAGGCCCCGGTAAAGAGAGATACGCAGTATTTT
>TRBD2|.|TRBJ2-3|TRBV12-3/TRBV12-4
CASSLRAGGLKPTDTQCF
TGTGCCAGCAGTTTACGAGCGGGAGGGCTTAAACCGACAGATACGCAGTGTTTT
>.|.|TRBJ2-5|TRBV12-3/TRBV12-4
CASSISGSQETQYF
TGTGCCAGCAGTATATCCGGAAGCCAAGAGACCCAGTACTTC
>.|few|TRBJ2-3|TRBV10-3
CAISESGVGKDTQYF
TGTGCCATCAGTGAGTCTGGGGTGGGAAAAGATACGCAGTATTTT
>.|few|TRBJ1-2|TRBV28
CASSTSPWGYTF
TGTGCCAGCAGTACGAGTCCGTGGGGCTACACCTTC
>.|once|TRBJ2-3|TRBV24-1
CATSDRATTGTDTQYF
TGTGCCACCAGTGACCGCGCAACCACAGGGACAGATACGCAGTATTTT
>.|few|TRBJ2-1|TRBV4-2
CASSPQHGYSSYNEQFF
TGTGCCAGCAGCCCTCAACACGGGTACAGCTCCTACAATGAGCAGTTCTTC
>.|.|TRBJ2-4|TRBV4-1
CASSQDRAKNIQYF
TGCGCCAGCAGCCAAGACAGAGCCAAAAACATTCAGTACTTC
>TRBD2|.|TRBJ2-7|TRBV29-1
CSVAPVGAGEQYF
TGCAGCGTTGCCCCCGTAGGAGCGGGGGAGCAGTACTTC
>.|many|TRBJ1-5|TRBV19
CASSRAGWEWTQHF
TGTGCCAGTAGCCGGGCCGGGTGGGAATGGACCCAGCATTTT
>.|many|TRBJ1-5|TRBV2
CASSETGNSNQPQHF
TGTGCCAGCAGTGAAACAGGCAATAGCAATCAGCCCCAGCATTTT
>TRBD2|.|TRBJ2-4|TRBV4-1
CASSPAGGENIQYF
TGCGCCAGCAGCCCGGCCGGGGGGGAAAACATTCAGTACTTC
>TRBD1|many|TRBJ2-2|TRBV14
CASSQGQGPSTGELFF
TGTGCCAGCAGCCAAGGACAGGGGCCGAGCACCGGGGAGCTGTTTTTT
>.|.|TRBJ2-7|TRBV2
CASKVRSYEQYF
TGTGCCAGCAAGGTCCGATCCTACGAGCAGTACTTC
>.|.|TRBJ1-6|TRBV6-1
CASSGQGQGYGSPLHF
TGTGCCAGCAGTGGGCAAGGGCAGGGTTACGGTTCACCCCTCCACTTT
>.|.|TRBJ2-1|TRBV4-1
CASSQDVQYKDEQFF
TGCGCCAGCAGCCAAGACGTACAGTATAAGGATGAGCAGTTCTTC
>.|.|TRBJ1-1|TRBV5-1
CASSLAAGRGQTEAFF
TGCGCCAGCAGCTTGGCCGCAGGCAGGGGTCAAACTGAAGCTTTCTTT
>.|.|TRBJ2-5|TRBV2
CASSVRQEETQYF
TGTGCCAGCAGTGTTCGACAGGAAGAGACCCAGTACTTC
>.|few|TRBJ2-7|TRBV20-1
CSARAVVSYEQYF
TGCAGTGCTAGAGCTGTCGTTTCCTACGAGCAGTACTTC
>.|.|TRBJ1-1|TRBV18
CASSLDTTTEAFF
TGTGCCAGCTCACTTGACACCACCACTGAAGCTTTCTTT